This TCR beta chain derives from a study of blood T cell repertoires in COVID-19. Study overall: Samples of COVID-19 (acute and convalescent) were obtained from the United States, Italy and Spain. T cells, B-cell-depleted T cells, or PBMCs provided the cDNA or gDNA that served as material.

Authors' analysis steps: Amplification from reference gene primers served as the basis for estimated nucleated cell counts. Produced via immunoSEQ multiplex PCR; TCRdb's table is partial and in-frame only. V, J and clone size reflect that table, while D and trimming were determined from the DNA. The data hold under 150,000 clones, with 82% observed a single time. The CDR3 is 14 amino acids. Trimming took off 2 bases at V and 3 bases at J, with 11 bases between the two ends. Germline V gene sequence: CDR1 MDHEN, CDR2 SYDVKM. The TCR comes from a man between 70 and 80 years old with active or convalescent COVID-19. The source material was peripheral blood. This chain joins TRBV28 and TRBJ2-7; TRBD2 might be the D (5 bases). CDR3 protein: CASSLAGNLYEQYF. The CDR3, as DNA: TGTGCCAGCAGTTTAGCCGGGAACCTCTACGAGCAGTACTTC.